This entry features one T cell receptor beta chain sequence. What it binds is not known. These data originate in a study of cytomegalovirus exposure and HLA in healthy donors. General study points: Common viral pathogens seemed to be connected with several of the most significant clusters, according to a later analysis. More clonal expansion characterized HLA-associated TCR beta chains than equally common others in a later analysis. In a later analysis, at a false discovery rate of 0.05, 15,000 to 20,000 TCR beta sequences were associated with HLA alleles.

As for the donors, each was a healthy bone marrow donor. Use of 60 Vbeta and 13 Jbeta primers characterized the PCR. This table comes from immunoSEQ multiplex PCR, and its TCRdb copy is limited to in-frame clones, with some not included. The data contain 150,000 to 200,000 clones, under 75% of them singletons. The CDR3 runs 21 residues. The sequenced material came from PBMCs. This clonotype was obtained from a man aged 35-49 years in good health and CMV-seropositive. V gene TRBV1 combines with J gene TRBJ2-7; the table names TRBD2, a call not compared with the DNA. TRBV1 is labeled a pseudogene. The DNA for the CDR3 is TGCACCAGCAGCCATGCCCCCAAACTAGCGGGGGCTCTTCACTTCTCCTACGAGCAGTACTTC. This translates into CTSSHAPKLAGALHFSYEQYF.